Detailed here is one T cell receptor (beta chain). Its antigen is still unknown. This entry comes from a study of T cell responses to AZD1222 COVID-19 vaccine. Overall study results and limits: Seropositivity was recorded at baseline in only 6 or 7 AZD1222 recipients. In a largely white British group with more females than males, clonal diversity was possibly underestimated. Increased Spike-specific TCR breadth and depth were observed after two AZD1222 doses. Targeting of unmutated variant regions was reportedly seen in nearly half of spike-specific TCRs.

Germline-derived CDR1 and CDR2 are LGHNA and YNFKEQ. The CDR3 consists of 15 residues. Losses at the gene ends were 2 bases for V and 5 bases for J; bases not matched to a gene: 8. Measured with immunoSEQ multiplex PCR; TCRdb has only the in-frame clones, and not every one. The sample has 150,000 to 250,000 clones, over 85% seen once. Source: peripheral blood, taken 28 days after the second AZD1222 dose. The clonotype was recovered from an adult who received the AZD1222 COVID-19 vaccine. This chain uses TRBV4-2 with TRBJ2-7, with 8 bases that match TRBD1. The CDR3 DNA reads as TGTGCCAGCAGCCAAATACCAGGGGGCGCGGACGAGCAGTACTTC. This codes for CASSQIPGGADEQYF.